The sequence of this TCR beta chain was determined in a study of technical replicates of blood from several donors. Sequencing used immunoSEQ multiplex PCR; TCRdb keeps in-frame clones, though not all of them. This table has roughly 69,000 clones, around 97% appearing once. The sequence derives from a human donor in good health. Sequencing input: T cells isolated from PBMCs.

CDR3 nucleotide sequence: TGTGCCAGCAACCGACAGGGATCCTACGAGCAGTACTTC. It is translated as CASNRQGSYEQYF. This chain joins TRBV5-6 and TRBJ2-7, with 7 bases aligning to TRBD1. Germline values: CDR1 SGHDT, CDR2 YYEEEE. This CDR3 comprises 13 residues. The V and J ends lost 6 bases and 1 base, in that order; junction bases with no gene match: 4.